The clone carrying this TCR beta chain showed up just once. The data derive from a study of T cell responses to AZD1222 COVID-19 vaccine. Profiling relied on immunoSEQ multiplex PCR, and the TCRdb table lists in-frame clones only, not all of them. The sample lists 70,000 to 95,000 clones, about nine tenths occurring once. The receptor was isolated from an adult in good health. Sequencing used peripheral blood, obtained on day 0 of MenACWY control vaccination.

Written as DNA, the CDR3 is TGTGCCAGCAGTAAATCAGGCCGTGAAGCTTTCTTT. Protein sequence: CASSKSGREAFF. The V gene is TRBV6-5, the J gene TRBJ1-1; D is uncertain. The CDR3 spans 12 residues. Germline V gene lookup returns CDR1 MNHEY and CDR2 SVGAGI. V was pared by 5 bases and J by 7 bases, with 11 bases between.